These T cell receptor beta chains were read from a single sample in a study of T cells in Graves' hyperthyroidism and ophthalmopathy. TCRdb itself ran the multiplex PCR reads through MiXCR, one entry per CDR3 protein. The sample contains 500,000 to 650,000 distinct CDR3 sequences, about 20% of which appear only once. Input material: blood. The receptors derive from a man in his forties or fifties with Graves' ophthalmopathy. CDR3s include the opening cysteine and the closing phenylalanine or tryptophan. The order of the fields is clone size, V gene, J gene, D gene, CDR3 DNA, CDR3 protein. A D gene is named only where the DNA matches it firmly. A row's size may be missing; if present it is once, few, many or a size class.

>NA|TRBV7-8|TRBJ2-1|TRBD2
TGTGCCAGCAGCTTAAATAGCGGGAGCTACAATGAGCAGTTCTTC
CASSLNSGSYNEQFF
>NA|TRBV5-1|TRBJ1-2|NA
TGCGCCAGCAGGCAGGGACAAGACCTCTATGGCTACACCTTC
CASRQGQDLYGYTF
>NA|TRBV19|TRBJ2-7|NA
TGTGCCAGTAGTACGGCCGATAGCTCCTACGAGCAGTACTTC
CASSTADSSYEQYF
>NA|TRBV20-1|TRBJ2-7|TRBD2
TGCAGTGCCACCGGGACTAGCGGGTTTTACGAGCAGTACTTC
CSATGTSGFYEQYF
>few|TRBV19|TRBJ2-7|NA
TGTGCCAGTAGTATGAGAGGGGGGACAGTGAGCTACGAGCAGTACTTC
CASSMRGGTVSYEQYF
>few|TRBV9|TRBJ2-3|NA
TGTGCCAGTATGCCGGGCCCGGGGGTGAGCACAGATACGCAGTATTTT
CASMPGPGVSTDTQYF
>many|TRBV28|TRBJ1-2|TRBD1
TGTGCCAGCAACCCGAGGGGGCGAGGTTATGGCTACACCTTC
CASNPRGRGYGYTF
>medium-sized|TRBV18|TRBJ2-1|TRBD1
TGTGCCAGCTCACGAGGACAGGGGGTCTTCGGAGACAATGAGCAGTTCTTC
CASSRGQGVFGDNEQFF
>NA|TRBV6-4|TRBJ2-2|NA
TGTGCCGGGTGCACGCGTCTCACCGGGGAGCTGTTTTTT
CAGCTRLTGELFF
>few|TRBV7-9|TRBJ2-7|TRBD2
TGTGCCAGCAGCCGAGGGACTAGCGGGTACTACGAGCAGTACTTC
CASSRGTSGYYEQYF
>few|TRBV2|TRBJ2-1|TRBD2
TGTGCCAGCAGCTCTAGCGGGTTCGCCAATGAGCAGTTCTTC
CASSSSGFANEQFF
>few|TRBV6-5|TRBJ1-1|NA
TGTGCCAGCAGTTACACACGGATTAAGGTCCCTGAAGCTTTCTTT
CASSYTRIKVPEAFF
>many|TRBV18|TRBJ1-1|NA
TGTGCCAGCTCTCGGTCAGGGGCTCGGAACACTGAAGCTTTCTTT
CASSRSGARNTEAFF
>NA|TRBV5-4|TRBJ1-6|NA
TGTGCCAGCAGCTTGGACGGTTCATCGAATCCACCCCTCCACTTT
CASSLDGSSNPPLHF
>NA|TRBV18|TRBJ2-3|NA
TGTGCCAGCTCACCACTCGCCGGAGATACGCAGTATTTT
CASSPLAGDTQYF
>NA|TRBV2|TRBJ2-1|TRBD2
TGTGCCAGCAGTGAATCGGGACTAGCGGGGGGCAAAAGCAGCTCCTACAATGAGCAGTTCTTC
CASSESGLAGGKSSSYNEQFF
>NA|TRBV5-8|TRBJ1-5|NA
TGTGCCAGCAGCTTGATCGGTCAGCCCCAGCATTTT
CASSLIGQPQHF
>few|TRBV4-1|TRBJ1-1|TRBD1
TGCGCCAGCAGCCACGCAAGGGGACAGAAGAACACTGAAGCTTTCTTT
CASSHARGQKNTEAFF
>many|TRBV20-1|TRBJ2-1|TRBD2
TGCAGTGCCAGAAGGTATAGAGCGGGAGGGAGGGCCGTAGAAAATGAGCAGTTCTTC
CSARRYRAGGRAVENEQFF
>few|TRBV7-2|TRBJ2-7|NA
TGTGCCAGCAGCAGTGCGGGGAGGTACGAGCAGTACTTC
CASSSAGRYEQYF
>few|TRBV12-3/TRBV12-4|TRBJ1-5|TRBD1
TGTGCCAGCAGTTCTACAGGGGGCGCGGGCAATCAGCCCCAGCATTTT
CASSSTGGAGNQPQHF
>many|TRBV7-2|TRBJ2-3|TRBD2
TGTGCCAGCAGCTCGAGCGGACTAGCGGGAGAGGGCGCAGATACGCAGTATTTT
CASSSSGLAGEGADTQYF
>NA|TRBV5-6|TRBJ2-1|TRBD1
TGTGCCAGCAGCTTGGACGGGACAGGCAGGTCGATTGAGCAGTTCTTC
CASSLDGTGRSIEQFF
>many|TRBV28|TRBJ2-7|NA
TGTGCCAGCAGTTTAGTGGTCCAGGACTACGAGCAGTACTTC
CASSLVVQDYEQYF
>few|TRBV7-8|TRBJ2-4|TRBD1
TGTGCCAGCAGCTTTGTGTCAGGGGGCGCGGCCAAAAACATTCAGTACTTC
CASSFVSGGAAKNIQYF
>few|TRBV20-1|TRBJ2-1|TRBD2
TGCAGTGCATATATAGCGGGGCCTTACAATGAGCAGTTCTTC
CSAYIAGPYNEQFF
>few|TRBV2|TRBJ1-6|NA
TGTGCCAGCAGTGGAGGGGTTCTCTATAATTCACCCCTCCACTTT
CASSGGVLYNSPLHF
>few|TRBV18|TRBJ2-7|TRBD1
TGTGCCAGCGCCGGACAGGGTTTCGACGAGCAGTACTTC
CASAGQGFDEQYF
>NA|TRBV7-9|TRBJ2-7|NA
TGCGCCAGCAGCCAAGTGTGGGAGGTTAACATTCCCAACGAGCAGTACTTC
CASSQVWEVNIPNEQYF
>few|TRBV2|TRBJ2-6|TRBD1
TGTGCCAGCTTACCGGGACAGGCCCGCTCTGGGGCCAACGTCCTGACTTTC
CASLPGQARSGANVLTF
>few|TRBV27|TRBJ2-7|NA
TGTGCCAGCAGTTCGAAAACAGGGATCTCCTACGAGCAGTACTTC
CASSSKTGISYEQYF
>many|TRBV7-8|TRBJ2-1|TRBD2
TGTGCCAGCAGACCCAATAGCGGGAGGTTCGCCTACAATGAGCAGTTCTTC
CASRPNSGRFAYNEQFF
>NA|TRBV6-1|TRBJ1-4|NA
TGTGCCAGCAGTGAAGGACGGGGGGATGAAAAACTGTTTTTT
CASSEGRGDEKLFF
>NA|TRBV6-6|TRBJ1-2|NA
TGTGCCAGCAGTTACTCGGGGAGGGGCTTTGGCTACACCTTC
CASSYSGRGFGYTF
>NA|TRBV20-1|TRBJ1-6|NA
TGCAGTGCTTACGGGAGCTCCTATAATTCACCCCTCCACTTT
CSAYGSSYNSPLHF
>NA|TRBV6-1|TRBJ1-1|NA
TGTGCCAGCAATACCGGGACTGCCAGGACTGAAGCTTTCTTT
CASNTGTARTEAFF
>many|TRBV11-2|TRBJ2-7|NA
TGTGCCAGCAGCTCGGGGAAAGCGCCCTACGAGCAGTACTTC
CASSSGKAPYEQYF
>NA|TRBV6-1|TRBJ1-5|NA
TGTGCCAGCACCAGCTCCAGTTATTCGGAACAGCCCCAGCATTTT
CASTSSSYSEQPQHF
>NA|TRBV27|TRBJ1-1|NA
TGTGCCAGCAAGCCCGGTGGGGTCTCGGGGATCGCTGAAGCTTTCTTT
CASKPGGVSGIAEAFF
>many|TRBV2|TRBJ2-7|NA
TGTGCCAGCAATCTAGGAGGGATCGCCTACGAGCAGTACTTC
CASNLGGIAYEQYF
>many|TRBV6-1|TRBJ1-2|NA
TGTGCCAGCAGGCCCGACAGAAAGTATGGCTACACCTTC
CASRPDRKYGYTF
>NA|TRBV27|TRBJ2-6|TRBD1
TGTGCCAGCTCGGGTATAGGGGACAGCTGGATCTCTGGGGCCAACGTCCTGACTTTC
CASSGIGDSWISGANVLTF